This is a list of T cell receptor beta chains from one sample in a study of T-cell memory formation after mild COVID-19. MiXCR was run by TCRdb on the 5' RACE reads, yielding one entry per CDR3 protein. The sample lists about 350,000 distinct CDR3 sequences, roughly 15% seen once, with about 20% in the top ten. Sequencing was performed on PBMCs or a T cell subset sorted from them (not recorded which). Every receptor here comes from a young man who had mild COVID-19 (a few samples of this study predate the infection). Cell type and time point are not known. CDR3s include the opening cysteine and the closing phenylalanine or tryptophan. The D gene is left open where the match is weak. Some rows have no size entry. The others give once, few or many, or a class for an expanded clone.

NA	NA	TRBV12-3/TRBV12-4	TRBJ2-1	CASSPTRNEQFF	TGTGCCAGCAGTCCGACCCGTAATGAGCAGTTCTTC
NA	NA	TRBV7-9	TRBJ1-5	CASSRGGLVHQPQHF	TGTGCCAGCAGTCGGGGGGGCCTAGTCCATCAGCCCCAGCATTTT
NA	NA	TRBV2	TRBJ1-5	CASTRDSNQPQHF	TGTGCCAGCACCAGGGATAGCAATCAGCCCCAGCATTTT
NA	many	TRBV9	TRBJ2-1	CASSVTGGSYNEQFF	TGTGCCAGCAGCGTAACCGGGGGTAGTTACAATGAGCAGTTCTTC
NA	few	TRBV10-3	TRBJ2-3	CAITGEQADTQYF	TGTGCCATCACCGGAGAGCAAGCAGATACGCAGTATTTT
TRBD2	many	TRBV6-6	TRBJ2-1	CASRPVWSGGIGFYNEQFF	TGTGCCAGCAGACCCGTCTGGTCGGGGGGGATCGGCTTCTACAATGAGCAGTTCTTC
TRBD2	many	TRBV20-1	TRBJ2-5	CSARPLAGASETQYF	TGCAGTGCTAGACCCCTAGCGGGGGCGTCGGAGACCCAGTACTTC
NA	NA	TRBV5-1	TRBJ1-2	CASSLQTGVARGYTF	TGCGCCAGCAGCCTACAGACGGGGGTCGCTCGTGGCTACACCTTC
NA	many	TRBV5-1	TRBJ2-7	CASSLRGGRNNYEQYF	TGCGCCAGCAGCTTGAGGGGGGGCCGTAACAACTACGAGCAGTACTTC
NA	NA	TRBV27	TRBJ1-5	CASSVTGPYSNQPQHF	TGTGCCAGCAGCGTCACAGGGCCCTATAGCAATCAGCCCCAGCATTTT
TRBD2	many	TRBV7-9	TRBJ2-3	CASSLRAGGSTDTQYF	TGTGCCAGCAGCCTCCGGGCCGGGGGGAGCACAGATACGCAGTATTTT
NA	few	TRBV11-2	TRBJ2-7	CASSLDRRGLYEQYF	TGTGCCAGCAGCTTAGATAGGAGGGGGCTGTACGAGCAGTACTTC
NA	many	TRBV12-3/TRBV12-4	TRBJ2-5	CASSFRGQETQYF	TGTGCCAGCAGTTTTCGTGGCCAAGAGACCCAGTACTTC
TRBD2	few	TRBV20-1	TRBJ2-1	CSARGTTLSNEQFF	TGCAGTGCGCGGGGGACTACCTTATCCAATGAGCAGTTCTTC
NA	many	TRBV4-1	TRBJ2-7	CASSQGRGDYEQYF	TGCGCCAGCAGCCAAGGGAGGGGCGACTACGAGCAGTACTTC
NA	NA	TRBV29-1	TRBJ2-7	CSVGPGAHEQYF	TGCAGCGTTGGGCCAGGGGCCCACGAGCAGTACTTC
NA	many	TRBV7-2	TRBJ2-5	CASTSSAKETQYF	TGTGCCAGCACCTCCTCGGCGAAAGAGACCCAGTACTTC
NA	NA	TRBV6-5	TRBJ2-7	CASSYYGPGGEQYF	TGTGCCAGCAGTTACTACGGACCGGGCGGGGAGCAGTACTTC
NA	NA	TRBV6-5	TRBJ1-1	CASSYSSTWVAEAFF	TGTGCCAGCAGTTACTCGTCAACCTGGGTCGCTGAAGCTTTCTTT
NA	NA	TRBV5-4	TRBJ2-7	CASSLVDLSYEQYF	TGTGCCAGCAGCTTGGTAGACCTATCATACGAGCAGTACTTC
NA	NA	TRBV7-2	TRBJ2-5	CASSYLGPRETQYF	TGTGCCAGCAGCTACCTGGGGCCGAGGGAGACCCAGTACTTC
NA	NA	TRBV20-1	TRBJ1-1	CSARDRGEAFF	TGCAGTGCTAGAGATCGGGGTGAAGCTTTCTTT